The sample holds a few counts of the clone carrying this T cell receptor (beta chain). Antigen: not known. TCR cDNA, made by 5'RACE template switching, carried an added universal primer site and UMIs. In TCRdb, the 5' RACE reads were re-called with MiXCR into one record per CDR3 protein. The data hold fewer than 400,000 distinct CDR3 sequences, with 6% to 8% observed a single time. The trim removed 6 bases at V and 10 bases at J, leaving 8 bases unmatched. The CDR3 totals 13 residues. CDR1 and CDR2 from the germline V gene are MGHDK and SYGVNS. The sample is drawn from a study of T cells after yellow fever vaccination. Study-wide findings and caveats: Of the clonotypes, a small share occurred in both CD4 and CD8 compartments. The secondary response was weaker but peaked faster, day 5 versus 15.

Sequencing used PBMCs, obtained 5 days after the yellow fever booster vaccination. The chain uses TRBV25-1 and TRBJ1-1; the match to TRBD1 covers 10 bases. The origin of this receptor is a man aged 25-45 years who received the YFV17D yellow fever vaccine. The CDR3 reads CASRPGQGPVAFF. The DNA for the CDR3 is TGTGCCAGCAGGCCGGGACAGGGGCCGGTAGCTTTCTTT.